Listed here is a single T cell receptor beta chain. This sample was taken from a study of blood T cell repertoires in COVID-19. About the research overall: The study drew acute and convalescent COVID-19 samples from the United States, Italy and Spain. The analysed material was cDNA or gDNA that came from T cells, B-cell-depleted T cells, or PBMCs.

Per the original methods: For nucleated cells, counts were estimated from reference gene primer amplification. Libraries were prepared by immunoSEQ multiplex PCR; TCRdb keeps only in-frame clonotypes and omits some of them. V and J calls and clone size come straight from that table; D and trimming were deduced from the DNA. Of some 270,000 clones listed, approximately 91% were seen once; the top ten hold 2% to 2.5%. V was pared by 1 base and J by 7 bases, with 2 bases of the junction left unmatched. This CDR3 contains 15 residues. Germline CDR1 reads SNHLY; CDR2 reads FYNNEI. The sample taken for sequencing was peripheral blood. The chain uses TRBV2 and TRBJ1-4; TRBD1 matches 11 bases. The receptor was derived from a man in his forties or fifties with acute or convalescent COVID-19. CDR3 coding DNA: TGTGCCAGCAGTGAAGGGGGACAGGGGGGTGAAAAACTGTTTTTT. It is translated as CASSEGGQGGEKLFF.